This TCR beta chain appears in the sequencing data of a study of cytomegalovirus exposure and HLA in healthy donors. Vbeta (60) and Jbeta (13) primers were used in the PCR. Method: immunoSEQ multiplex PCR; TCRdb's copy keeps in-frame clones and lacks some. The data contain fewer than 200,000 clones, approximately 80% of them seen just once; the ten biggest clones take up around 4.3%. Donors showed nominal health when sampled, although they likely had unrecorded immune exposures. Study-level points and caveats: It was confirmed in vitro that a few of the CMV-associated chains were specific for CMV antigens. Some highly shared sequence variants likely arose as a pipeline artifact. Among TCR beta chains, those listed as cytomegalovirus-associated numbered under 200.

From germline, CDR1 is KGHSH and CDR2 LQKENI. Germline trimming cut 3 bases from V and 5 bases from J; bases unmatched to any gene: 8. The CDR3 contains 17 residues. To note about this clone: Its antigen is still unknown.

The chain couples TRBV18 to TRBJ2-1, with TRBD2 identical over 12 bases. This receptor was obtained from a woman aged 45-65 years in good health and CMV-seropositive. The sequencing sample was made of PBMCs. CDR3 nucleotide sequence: TGTGCCAGCTCACCGTACCTAGCGGGGGGGCCCAACAATGAGCAGTTCTTC. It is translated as CASSPYLAGGPNNEQFF.